This T cell receptor beta chain was captured in a study of cytomegalovirus exposure and HLA in healthy donors (dated by TCRdb to about 2017). Some background on the complete study: In an earlier analysis of around 540 of the donors, under 300 Gb of sequence data and roughly 100 million unique TCR beta sequences from about 190 million T cells were reported. Roughly 300 gigabases of sequencing data and approximately 85 million unique TCR sequences were included in an early release covering 550 to 800 HLA-typed donors. Of the roughly 420 genotyped donors, 65% to 90% were placed in the genetic ancestry cluster associated with self-reported Caucasian donors. The study aimed to test whether cataloging public T cell receptors could reveal signatures of past pathogen exposure. The study used immunosequencing to profile the T cell repertoires of hundreds of subjects and linked those repertoires to cytomegalovirus serostatus. A separate validation cohort of 90 to 150 different subjects was used in addition to the 666-subject first cohort. High-throughput TCR immunosequencing, statistical association of individual TCRs with disease status, and machine learning were combined to predict cytomegalovirus infection status. A later analysis re-examined previously published TCR beta repertoires from more than 650 donors and added high-resolution HLA genotyping to investigate patterns of TCR occurrence. Rather than drawing on any new phenotypic data, the later analysis identified candidate immune exposures from TCR beta sequences and the way those sequences occurred across donors. In an earlier analysis of roughly 600 of the donors, high-throughput TCR beta sequencing was used to judge whether each TCR beta V gene segment behaved as functional or pseudogenic. Alongside the repertoire data, information on donor age, sex, ethnicity and CMV serostatus was compiled. Genome-wide SNP genotypes for about three fifths of the roughly 670 donors were used in a later genetic analysis, which treated that subset as a discovery cohort. Every repertoire in the discovery cohort had been generated on one and the same sequencing platform. Class I and class II HLA loci were covered by the typing at four-digit resolution. Typing coverage differed by locus: A, B, C, DRB1 and DQB1 were typed in roughly 620-630 donors, DQA1 in about 510, DPA1 in some 610, and DPB1 in approximately 450. Because of strong linkage in the cohort, four or five DR-DQ haplotypes were treated as single units for association and clustering. Among some 410 genotyped donors of the cohort, an average of around 240,000 unique TCR beta nucleotide sequences were sequenced per donor, around 20% of them non-productive.

The cohort was made up of about 610 healthy bone marrow donors. At the time of sampling, every cohort member was nominally healthy, though immune exposures that went unrecorded were likely present. The donor tested CMV seronegative and was one of the 352 seronegative cohort members. Every donor gave a peripheral blood sample, and the peripheral blood mononuclear cells from that sample were used for TCR beta sequencing. The Qiagen DNeasy Blood Extraction Kit was used to extract genomic DNA from the blood cell samples. Receptor libraries were prepared by the immunoSEQ multiplex PCR assay. For the multiplex PCR, a mixture combining 60 forward primers for TCR Vbeta segments and 13 reverse primers for TCR Jbeta segments was used. Amplification of the CDR3 region of rearranged TCR beta genes was performed with a multiplex PCR assay on genomic DNA. On the Illumina HiSeq System, the amplified TCR beta libraries were sequenced as 87-base-pair reads. As for how the authors treated the data: In a later analysis, roughly 80 million unique TCR beta chains were counted across the 666 repertoires, and roughly 11 million of these chains were shared by at least two donors. Raw reads were error-corrected and collapsed into unique sequences by a nearest-neighbor algorithm in which closely related sequences were merged to remove PCR and sequencing errors. Alignment of CDR3 sequences to IMGT reference sequences was used to assign V, D and J gene segments. For a sequence to be retained, at least a six-nucleotide match to both a V gene segment and a J gene segment was required. A rearrangement was called productive if the CDR3 had no stop codons and remained in frame with V and J, and every other rearrangement was called non-productive. Following IMGT convention, CDR3 was defined as the stretch from the second conserved V-encoded cysteine to the conserved J-encoded phenylalanine. The earlier analysis of some 540 of the donors excluded any sequence lacking an unambiguous match to a single V gene segment. An earlier analysis of about 600 of the donors called V segments functional above 56.7% productive rearrangements and segregating when the between-donor standard deviation exceeded 5%. A statistical classification framework was built for diagnosing cytomegalovirus status from the catalog of TCR beta chain sequences. V and J gene assignment, in a later analysis, came from comparing TCR nucleotide sequences with IMGT/GENE-DB human TR gene sequences. Using the TCRdist pipeline, a later analysis assigned CDR3 sequences along with most-parsimonious VDJ recombination scenarios. In a later analysis, every TCR beta chain was defined by the combination of its CDR3 amino acid sequence and its V-gene family, and reads without a unique V-gene family were dropped. In a later analysis, some 600 highly shared, low-generation-probability nucleotide sequences were removed to address suspected cross-contamination and a sequencing artifact. A later analysis calculated a clonal expansion index for each public chain from normalized within-repertoire ranks of inferred template counts. In a later analysis, generation probabilities were computed with a VDJ recombination model fitted to out-of-frame rearrangements, and the resulting probabilities were checked against IGoR. Hypergeometric tests were used in a later analysis to score TCR-TCR, TCR-HLA and TCR-CMV co-occurrence, with a repertoire-size bias correction applied to the TCR pairs. False discovery rates were estimated in a later analysis by permuting HLA or CMV assignments 20 times. In a later analysis, co-occurring TCRs were grouped using DBSCAN, with TCRdist sequence similarity added in when clustering inside HLA-allele-positive subsets. Repertoires with fewer than 30,000 or more than 120,000 public chains were left out of co-occurrence clustering, as were about 5 repertoires with anomalous nucleotide sharing. Sourced from immuneACCESS, this table was stored by TCRdb with only in-frame sequences that have V and J called. A share of the clones is absent; for the studies checked, an unresolved V gene accounts for under half, and the remainder has no known explanation. The V and J calls and the clone size are those of that table, but D and trimming were determined from the DNA. For this sample there are fewer than 200,000 clones; about four fifths appear just once. The biggest ten clones account for 0.7% to 0.95% of the sample.

Its CDR3 holds 14 amino acids, cysteine through phenylalanine. Just the 42-base CDR3 DNA is kept, in frame starting at base 1. The germline V gene encodes CDR1 MNHEY and CDR2 SVGAGI. The junction carries 17 bases between V and J, which are trimmed by 6 bases and 8 bases respectively. General findings and caveats noted by the study authors: In a later analysis, the rate of TCR association differed among HLA loci, with DRB1 alleles having the most associated TCRs and HLA-C alleles having the fewest. A later genetic analysis reported fewer N-insertions in productive TCRs among donors in an Asian-associated ancestry cluster than the 666-donor mean. This cohort had only TCR beta chains sequenced, and the lack of alpha or paired-chain data limited which features could be detected. Sequencing depth was assumed to be roughly uniform across donors in the presence/absence analyses, though that assumption may not hold. In a later analysis, several top co-occurrence clusters were reported to appear linked to parvovirus B19, influenza, CMV and Epstein-Barr virus. Broadly in line with IMGT annotations, most TCR beta V segments showed up in productive rearrangements about 90% or about 30% of the time in an earlier analysis of a few hundred of the donors. The classifier was reported to diagnose cytomegalovirus status with high specificity and sensitivity in both the original cohort and the validation cohort. Across donors, most TCR sequences were observed very rarely, whereas some public TCRs were present in many individuals. According to the authors, the approach could potentially be generalized to other disease states and immunological phenotypes. In a later analysis, most CMV-associated TCR beta chains were found to appear HLA-restricted, with HLA associations seemingly driven largely by CMV exposure. Correlated functional status among segregating V segments might reflect linkage disequilibrium, but an unknown experimental factor could not be ruled out. Strong co-occurrence of HLA alleles, especially DR and DQ, made assigning TCR associations to individual alleles difficult. The study listed 164 TCR beta chains as associated with cytomegalovirus. Some IMGT-functional V segments, including TRBV6-2 and TRBV6-3, could not be told apart with the 87-base-pair reads, so those segments were excluded. In vitro tests confirmed that a few of the cytomegalovirus-associated TCR beta chains recognize cytomegalovirus antigens. In a later analysis, more than 15,000 TCR beta sequences were associated with specific HLA alleles at a false discovery rate of 0.05. A later analysis found that HLA-associated TCR beta chains were more clonally expanded and had lower generation probabilities than equally common non-associated chains. Because HLA typing was unavailable for some donors at each locus, only the typed subset was used in association tests. A cluster of highly shared sequence variants was judged likely to represent a technical artifact of the sequencing pipeline. An association between a missense DCLRE1C variant and V-gene and J-gene trimming of TCR beta chains was found in a later genetic analysis and replicated in an independent cohort. Because counts were too low, around 17 rarely observed V segments, including chromosome 9 orphons, were left out of the earlier analysis of approximately 580 of the donors. Immune exposure information for the cohort was limited to CMV serostatus. A further reported finding was that TCR beta sequences accurately predicted the HLA-A and HLA-B alleles for most subjects in the first cohort.

Note on this clone: Its antigen has not been determined. There are no base qualities to consult, and no much larger clone falls within one base.

The chain is made from TRBV6-5 and TRBJ2-4; TRBD2 is perhaps the D gene, given 6 matching bases. This clonotype was obtained from a woman aged 18-35 years in good health and CMV-seronegative. Sample: PBMCs. In nucleotide form, the sequence is TGTGCCAGCAGCTCAGCAGGGACGGGGGACATTCAGTACTTC. It encodes CASSSAGTGDIQYF.